Given below is one TCR beta chain in context. The data are from a study of siplizumab effects on memory and regulatory T cells. With 0 bases clipped from V and 7 bases from J, the junction kept 11 bases outside the gene matches. Germline values: CDR1 LGHNA, CDR2 YSLEER. This CDR3 spans 16 amino acids. The table came from immunoSEQ multiplex PCR; TCRdb's copy has only in-frame clones and leaves some out. This table has about 91,000 clones, approximately 93% appearing once. The TCR sequence derives from a human donor in good health. This chain connects TRBV4-3 to TRBJ1-2; 7 nucleotides line up with TRBD1. Input material: CD8+ T cells sorted from blood. The CDR3 DNA follows: TGCGCCAGCAGCCAAGATAGGACAGGAGAACCCTTTGGCTACACCTTC. It yields the protein CASSQDRTGEPFGYTF.